This T cell receptor beta chain is from a study of cytomegalovirus exposure and HLA in healthy donors. The CDR3 covers 17 residues. Trimming at V came to 2 bases and at J to 3 bases, leaving 11 bases not matched to a gene. Germline CDR1 MGHRA, CDR2 YSYEKL. Amplification used 60 Vbeta primers and 13 Jbeta primers. Measured with immunoSEQ multiplex PCR; TCRdb has only the in-frame clones, and not every one. The sample gives roughly 88,000 clones, about three quarters of which show up once; approximately 5% is in the top ten. Findings of the study overall: Previously analyzed data showed that most TCR beta V segments were productive at a frequency of about 87% or about 30%. TCR beta chains numbering 164 were designated cytomegalovirus-associated.

Turning to this clone: Its antigen is not known.

The sequencing sample was made of PBMCs. The chain combines TRBV4-1 with TRBJ1-1; 8 nucleotides align to TRBD1. This sequence originates from a man in his thirties or forties in good health and CMV-seropositive. The CDR3 region is CASSQNNPRGLDTEAFF. The DNA of the CDR3 is TGCGCCAGCAGCCAAAACAACCCCAGGGGGCTGGACACTGAAGCTTTCTTT.